These T cell receptor beta chains were read from a single sample in a study of CD8 T cells in ankylosing spondylitis. Via MiXCR, TCRdb re-called the 5' RACE reads, giving one row per CDR3 protein. The sample shows about 360,000 distinct CDR3 sequences, 20% to 25% of them seen only once. The sequencing sample was made of blood, either unsorted or a sorted T cell fraction (not recorded which). These receptors were taken from a male donor with ankylosing spondylitis or in good health (not recorded which). CDR3s include the opening cysteine and the closing phenylalanine or tryptophan. Fields, in order: D gene, clone size, V gene, J gene, CDR3 protein, CDR3 DNA. D genes are given only for firm matches. Clone size is not always given. Where it is, it says once, few, many or a class for expanded clones.

>NA|few|TRBV9|TRBJ2-3
CASSAGVKGMTVTDTQYF
TGTGCCAGCAGCGCGGGGGTGAAGGGGATGACAGTCACAGATACGCAGTATTTT
>TRBD2|NA|TRBV12-3/TRBV12-4|TRBJ2-5
CASGGRAAETQYF
TGTGCCTCGGGGGGGCGTGCAGCAGAGACCCAGTACTTC
>TRBD1|few|TRBV7-2|TRBJ2-5
CASSSGQGVGETQYF
TGTGCCAGCAGCAGTGGACAGGGGGTGGGGGAGACCCAGTACTTC
>NA|few|TRBV4-1|TRBJ1-5
CASSQAGNSNQPQHF
TGCGCCAGCAGCCAAGCGGGGAATAGCAATCAGCCCCAGCATTTT
>NA|NA|TRBV29-1|TRBJ1-1
CSVGAWGTEAFF
TGCAGCGTGGGGGCGTGGGGCACTGAAGCTTTCTTT
>TRBD2|NA|TRBV20-1|TRBJ2-7
CSARVLAEVYEQYF
TGCAGTGCTAGAGTACTAGCGGAGGTCTACGAGCAGTACTTC
>NA|few|TRBV10-3|TRBJ2-2
CAISEEDGANTGELFF
TGTGCCATCAGTGAGGAGGACGGTGCGAACACCGGGGAGCTGTTTTTT
>TRBD1|few|TRBV9|TRBJ2-5
CASSVAGTARETQYF
TGTGCCAGCAGCGTGGCCGGGACAGCGCGGGAGACCCAGTACTTC
>TRBD2|NA|TRBV11-1|TRBJ2-7
CASSASGGNLYEQYF
TGTGCCAGCAGTGCTAGCGGGGGAAATTTGTACGAGCAGTACTTC
>NA|few|TRBV29-1|TRBJ1-1
CSAYPSLPNTEAFF
TGCAGCGCCTACCCGAGCTTACCGAACACTGAAGCTTTCTTT
>TRBD1|NA|TRBV2|TRBJ2-1
CATRQGSFRTNEQFF
TGTGCCACCAGACAGGGATCGTTTCGGACTAATGAGCAGTTCTTC
>NA|NA|TRBV24-1|TRBJ2-1
CATSDGQRDPVREQFF
TGTGCCACCAGTGATGGACAGAGGGACCCAGTCCGTGAGCAGTTCTTC
>NA|few|TRBV7-8|TRBJ2-7
CASNLPPSHEQYF
TGTGCCAGCAACCTACCACCCAGCCACGAGCAGTACTTC
>NA|NA|TRBV18|TRBJ2-3
CASSPGGAITDTQYF
TGTGCCAGCTCACCAGGCGGGGCCATCACAGATACGCAGTATTTT
>TRBD1|few|TRBV20-1|TRBJ2-7
CSAGQGSSYEQYF
TGCAGTGCGGGACAGGGGAGCTCCTACGAGCAGTACTTC
>NA|NA|TRBV29-1|TRBJ2-2
CSVRGGGKTGELFF
TGCAGCGTTCGGGGTGGGGGGAAGACCGGGGAGCTGTTTTTT
>NA|NA|TRBV14|TRBJ2-7
CASSQMSVGPAEQYF
TGTGCCAGCAGCCAAATGTCGGTAGGGCCGGCCGAGCAGTACTTC
>TRBD2|once|TRBV29-1|TRBJ2-7
CSVDQLAGGPHEQYF
TGCAGCGTTGATCAGCTAGCGGGGGGGCCTCATGAGCAGTACTTC
>TRBD2|NA|TRBV28|TRBJ2-1
CASSTRVSSGASYNEQFF
TGTGCCAGCAGTACAAGGGTCTCTAGCGGGGCCTCCTACAATGAGCAGTTCTTC
>NA|NA|TRBV5-1|TRBJ2-3
CASSLMAATTDTQYF
TGCGCCAGCAGCTTGATGGCAGCAACCACAGATACGCAGTATTTT
>TRBD2|many|TRBV27|TRBJ2-7
CASSSGLEKYF
TGTGCCAGCAGTTCGGGACTAGAGAAGTACTTC
>NA|NA|TRBV12-3/TRBV12-4|TRBJ2-1
CASSSLPGLQFF
TGTGCCAGCAGTTCTCTCCCGGGGCTGCAGTTCTTC
>NA|NA|TRBV10-1|TRBJ1-5
CARQGSSSNQPQHF
TGCGCCAGACAGGGATCGAGTAGCAATCAGCCCCAGCATTTT
>TRBD2|few|TRBV7-9|TRBJ2-7
CASSSLSGGQTYEQYF
TGTGCCAGCAGCTCCCTCAGCGGGGGACAAACCTACGAGCAGTACTTC
>TRBD1|many|TRBV27|TRBJ2-7
CASSLGQGAEQYF
TGTGCCAGCAGTTTGGGACAGGGGGCCGAGCAGTACTTC
>NA|few|TRBV6-4|TRBJ2-1
CASSDAGGNSEQFF
TGTGCCAGCAGTGACGCAGGCGGGAACTCTGAGCAGTTCTTC
>NA|few|TRBV7-8|TRBJ2-7
CASSLFSYEQYF
TGTGCCAGCAGCCTTTTCTCCTACGAGCAGTACTTC
>NA|few|TRBV30|TRBJ2-3
CAWSGDLNTQYF
TGTGCCTGGAGCGGGGACCTAAATACGCAGTATTTT
>TRBD1|NA|TRBV6-8|TRBJ2-7
CASSYPGGQGSYEQYF
TGTGCCAGCAGTTACCCGGGGGGACAGGGCTCCTACGAGCAGTACTTC
>TRBD1|NA|TRBV19|TRBJ2-3
CASSMAGTAFTDTQYF
TGTGCCAGTAGTATGGCCGGGACAGCCTTCACAGATACGCAGTATTTT
>NA|NA|TRBV12-3/TRBV12-4|TRBJ2-1
CASSFSLAFDEQFF
TGTGCCAGCAGTTTTAGCTTAGCGTTTGATGAGCAGTTCTTC
>NA|few|TRBV6-5|TRBJ2-1
CASSYLRGGNNEQFF
TGTGCCAGCAGTTACCTGAGGGGGGGAAACAATGAGCAGTTCTTC
>NA|NA|TRBV12-3/TRBV12-4|TRBJ2-5
CASSGPFPMRETQYF
TGTGCCAGCAGTGGACCCTTCCCGATGAGGGAGACCCAGTACTTC
>NA|NA|TRBV4-1|TRBJ2-1
CASSQQDSYNEQFF
TGCGCCAGCAGCCAGCAGGACAGTTACAATGAGCAGTTCTTC
>NA|NA|TRBV19|TRBJ1-2
CASSIDGTSTNYGYTF
TGTGCCAGTAGTATCGATGGGACATCTACAAACTATGGCTACACCTTC
>TRBD1|few|TRBV10-3|TRBJ2-5
CAISGDRGLQETQYF
TGTGCCATCAGTGGGGACAGGGGGCTGCAAGAGACCCAGTACTTC
>TRBD2|NA|TRBV12-3/TRBV12-4|TRBJ2-1
CASSLYGGGVRYEQFF
TGTGCCAGCAGTTTATATGGGGGGGGGGTTCGCTATGAGCAGTTCTTC
>TRBD2|few|TRBV5-6|TRBJ2-3
CASSDPTSGGAADTQYF
TGTGCCAGCAGCGATCCGACTAGCGGGGGGGCAGCAGATACGCAGTATTTT
>TRBD2|NA|TRBV7-9|TRBJ2-1
CASSPLAGGNEQFF
TGTGCCAGCAGCCCATTAGCGGGGGGCAATGAGCAGTTCTTC
>TRBD2|NA|TRBV11-2|TRBJ2-2
CASSPRLAGSPVGNTGELFF
TGTGCCAGCAGCCCGAGACTAGCGGGGTCGCCAGTAGGGAACACCGGGGAGCTGTTTTTT
>NA|NA|TRBV20-1|TRBJ2-3
CSALNTDTQYF
TGCAGTGCTCTAAACACAGATACGCAGTATTTT
>TRBD2|NA|TRBV12-3/TRBV12-4|TRBJ2-7
CALSFGLAGGLLSYEQYF
TGTGCCCTCAGTTTTGGGCTAGCGGGGGGGCTTTTGTCGTACGAGCAGTACTTC
>NA|few|TRBV12-3/TRBV12-4|TRBJ2-5
CASAFRRQRWETQYF
TGTGCCAGCGCTTTCCGACGACAACGATGGGAGACCCAGTACTTC
>NA|few|TRBV4-1|TRBJ2-3
CASSRPAERTDTQYF
TGCGCCAGCAGCCGACCAGCGGAGAGGACAGATACGCAGTATTTT
>TRBD2|few|TRBV4-1|TRBJ2-7
CASSQFPGTSGVSYEQYF
TGCGCCAGCAGCCAGTTCCCGGGGACTAGCGGGGTCTCCTACGAGCAGTACTTC
>TRBD2|NA|TRBV11-1|TRBJ2-3
CASRSLFRDYRTSTDTQYF
TGTGCCAGCAGATCCCTGTTCCGGGACTACCGAACTAGCACAGATACGCAGTATTTT
>NA|NA|TRBV7-9|TRBJ2-5
CASSPNSARETQYF
TGTGCCAGCAGCCCCAACAGCGCGAGAGAGACCCAGTACTTC
>NA|NA|TRBV6-1|TRBJ2-2
CAIETVRAFWTGELFF
TGTGCCATCGAGACAGTCAGGGCATTTTGGACCGGGGAGCTGTTTTTT
>NA|few|TRBV12-3/TRBV12-4|TRBJ2-7
CASSLASVGISSYEQYF
TGTGCCAGCAGTTTAGCGTCAGTAGGGATCAGCTCCTACGAGCAGTACTTC
>TRBD1|few|TRBV10-3|TRBJ1-6
CAISETRDRDNSPLHF
TGTGCCATCAGTGAGACCCGGGACAGGGATAATTCACCCCTCCACTTT
>NA|NA|TRBV27|TRBJ2-3
CASSPRTDGTDTQYF
TGTGCCAGCAGCCCTCGGACGGATGGCACAGATACGCAGTATTTT
>NA|NA|TRBV7-9|TRBJ2-1
CARDRPSGNEQFF
TGTGCCAGAGACAGGCCTAGTGGCAATGAGCAGTTCTTC
>NA|NA|TRBV2|TRBJ2-5
CASSGSLLQETQYF
TGTGCCAGCAGTGGCAGCCTCCTACAAGAGACCCAGTACTTC
>NA|few|TRBV12-3/TRBV12-4|TRBJ2-5
CASTRRGETETQYF
TGTGCCAGCACCCGAAGGGGGGAGACTGAGACCCAGTACTTC
>TRBD1|few|TRBV25-1|TRBJ1-2
CASSELTGVNYGYTF
TGTGCCAGCAGTGAACTGACAGGGGTTAACTATGGCTACACCTTC